The present T cell receptor beta chain was sequenced within a study of T cell repertoires in cytomegalovirus infection. Study-level background: The public TCR beta signatures pointed to both CMV infection and matching HLA type.

One entry per CDR3 protein results from TCRdb running MiXCR on the reads. The repertoire holds hundreds of thousands of distinct CDR3 sequences, with 15% to 20% as singletons. The ends lost 5 bases at V and 1 base at J; junction bases unmatched: 5. Per the germline V gene, CDR1 is DFQATT and CDR2 is SNEGSKA (reference sequence). This CDR3 spans 14 amino acids. This clonotype was seen a few times. The sequenced sample was PBMCs. J is TRBJ2-1 and V is TRBV20-1; TRBD1 agrees at 7 bases. The receptor comes from a human donor in good health (CMV status not recorded). Some clones in this sample may be carry-over from other donors' samples. The CDR3: CSAQGVVSYNEQFF. The CDR3 coding sequence is TGCAGTGCTCAGGGGGTGGTGTCCTACAATGAGCAGTTCTTC.